Listed here are 9 T cell receptor beta chains from one sample, sequenced in a study of blood T cell repertoires in COVID-19. Assay: immunoSEQ multiplex PCR; the TCRdb copy retains only in-frame clones and omits some. This table has under 300,000 clones, 85% to 90% appearing once. The sequencing input was peripheral blood. These receptor sequences come from a woman between 40 and 50 years old with acute or convalescent COVID-19.

This clone appeared a single time. The chain recombines TRBV14 with TRBJ1-2, with TRBD1 matching 10 bases. Germline lookup yields CDR1 SGHDN and CDR2 FVKESK. V shed 3 bases, J shed 7 bases, and the junction held 5 bases outside the gene matches. The CDR3 is 14 amino acids. Written as DNA, the CDR3 is TGTGCCAGCAGCCAGCTGACAGGGGGCCTTGGCTACACCTTC. Encoded protein: CASSQLTGGLGYTF.

The chain combines TRBV2 with TRBJ1-4; 8 bases map to TRBD1. Germline CDR1 reads SNHLY; CDR2 reads FYNNEI. The CDR3 has 15 amino acids. Unmatched junction bases numbered 11, after V lost 7 bases and J lost 7 bases. The CDR3 bases are TGTGCCAGCACCTCGCGAGGACAGGGCACTGAAAAACTGTTTTTT. This sequence encodes CASTSRGQGTEKLFF.

The chain recombines TRBV2 with TRBJ1-1; D not certain. Germline V gives CDR1 SNHLY, CDR2 FYNNEI. Trimming cost V 7 bases and J 2 bases, with 14 bases left between them. The CDR3 has 14 amino acids. This CDR3 is CASTIYGSNTEAFF. CDR3 coding DNA: TGTGCCAGCACCATATATGGGAGTAACACTGAAGCTTTCTTT.

The chain employs TRBV5-1 and TRBJ2-3; a possible D gene is TRBD1 (5 bases). There are 13 residues in the CDR3. The V end lost 2 bases, the J end lost 5 bases, and 9 bases lay between the germline ends. Per germline, CDR1 SGHRS and CDR2 YFSETQ. CDR3 loop: CASSFQGKDTQYF. The CDR3 DNA reads as TGCGCCAGCAGCTTCCAGGGAAAAGATACGCAGTATTTT. Together with reference TRBV5-1 and TRBJ2-3, the CDR3 gives the full variable domain: KAGVTQTPRYLIKTRGQQVTLSCSPISGHRSVSWYQQTPGQGLQFLFEYFSETQRNKGNFPGRFSGRQFSNSRSEMNVSTLELGDSALYLCASSFQGKDTQYFGPGTRLTVL.

V is TRBV6-5 and J is TRBJ2-5; D is perhaps TRBD2 (5 bases). CDR1 and CDR2 from the germline V gene are MNHEY and SVGAGI. Between the trimmed V and J ends, which lost 6 bases and 5 bases, there was a span of 16 bases. The length of the CDR3 is 14 residues. This chain's CDR3 is CASSRTRSSETQYF. As DNA, the CDR3 is TGTGCCAGCAGCCGAACTAGGAGTAGCGAGACCCAGTACTTC.

The rearrangement uses TRBV7-3 and TRBJ1-2; D unresolved. Per the germline V gene, CDR1 is SGHTA and CDR2 is FQGTGA. V was trimmed by 1 base and J by 5 bases, leaving 14 bases between them. The CDR3 has 15 residues. The CDR3 DNA follows: TGTGCCAGCAGCTTAAATGGCCTCCCGGGGTATGGCTACACCTTC. It encodes CASSLNGLPGYGYTF.

The chain links TRBV7-2 to TRBJ1-2; TRBD1 might be the D (6 bases). Trimming stripped 5 bases from V and 3 bases from J, with 19 bases between. The CDR3 extends over 16 amino acids. The germline gives CDR1 SGHTA, CDR2 FQGNSA. The CDR3 DNA sequence: TGTGCCAGCAGCCTTGGCGGGGGCGCCCCAGACTATGGCTACACCTTC. It codes for CASSLGGGAPDYGYTF. The full variable domain, with the rest looked up from reference TRBV7-2 and TRBJ1-2, is GAGVSQSPSNKVTEKGKDVELRCDPISGHTALYWYRQSLGQGLEFLIYFQGNSAPDKSGLPSDRFSAERTGGSVSTLTIQRTQQEDSAVYLCASSLGGGAPDYGYTFGSGTRLTVV.

The DNA for the CDR3 is TGTGCCAGTAGTCGACGGGCCCGACAGGGAAACACCATATATTTT. It specifies CASSRRARQGNTIYF. The chain has TRBV19 and TRBJ1-3, with D perhaps matching TRBD1 (5 bases). CDR1 and CDR2 from the germline V gene are LNHDA and SQIVND (reference sequence). Trimming stripped 5 bases from V and 4 bases from J, with 15 bases between. The CDR3 length is 15 residues.

The chain has TRBV6-5 and TRBJ1-2; possibly TRBD1 for D (5 bases). Trimming stripped 5 bases from V and 3 bases from J, with 13 bases between. The CDR3 contains 14 residues. Germline values: CDR1 MNHEY, CDR2 SVGAGI. CDR3 protein: CASSPETVHYGYTF. CDR3 bases: TGTGCCAGCAGTCCTGAGACAGTACACTATGGCTACACCTTC.